This entry features one T cell receptor beta chain sequence. Its antigen is unidentified. V gave up 6 bases and J gave up 4 bases, with 12 bases separating them. The CDR3 consists of 12 residues. CDR1 is DFQATT and CDR2 is SNEGSKA in the germline V gene (reference sequence). These data belong to a study of CD8 T cells in ankylosing spondylitis. Study outcomes and limitations: Prior work had noted some motif variants in reactive arthritis blood and synovial fluid. Clones linked to disease, bearing a CD8+ phenotype, were relatively rare in peripheral blood. Within ankylosing spondylitis blood, a TCR beta motif made up of seven to nine highly homologous variants appeared to be characteristic. Reportedly, disease-linked clones are significantly enriched in ankylosing spondylitis patients' matched synovial fluid.

Quantitative 5'-RACE with molecular barcodes was used to make the TCR beta libraries. Using its own MiXCR run on the 5' RACE reads, TCRdb lists one record per CDR3 protein. This table holds about 840,000 distinct CDR3 sequences, 10% to 15% found once. Specimen: blood, either unsorted or a sorted T cell fraction (not recorded which). This receptor was obtained from a male donor with ankylosing spondylitis. The chain combines TRBV20-1 with TRBJ1-1, with D uncertain. CDR3 nucleotides: TGCAGTGCCGCCCAACCGCGCACTGAAGCTTTCTTT. Translating it yields CSAAQPRTEAFF.